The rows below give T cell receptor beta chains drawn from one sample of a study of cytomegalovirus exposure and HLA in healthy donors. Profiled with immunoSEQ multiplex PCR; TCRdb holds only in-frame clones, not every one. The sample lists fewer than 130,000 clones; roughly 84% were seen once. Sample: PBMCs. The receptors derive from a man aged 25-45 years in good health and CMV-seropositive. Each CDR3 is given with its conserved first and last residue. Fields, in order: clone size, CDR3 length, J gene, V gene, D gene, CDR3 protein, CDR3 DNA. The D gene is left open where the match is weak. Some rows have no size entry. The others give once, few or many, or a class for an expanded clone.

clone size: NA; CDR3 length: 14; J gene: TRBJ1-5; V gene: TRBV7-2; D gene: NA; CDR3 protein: CASSPTGGNQPQHF; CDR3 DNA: TGTGCCAGCAGCCCCACTGGTGGCAATCAGCCCCAGCATTTT
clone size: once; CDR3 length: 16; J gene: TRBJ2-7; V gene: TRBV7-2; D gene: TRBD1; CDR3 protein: CASSSNSGTGGDEQYF; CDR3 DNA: TGTGCCAGCAGCTCGAATTCCGGGACAGGGGGCGACGAGCAGTACTTC
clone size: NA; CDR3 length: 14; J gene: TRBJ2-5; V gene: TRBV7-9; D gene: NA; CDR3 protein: CASNRRLDQETQYF; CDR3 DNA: TGTGCCAGCAATCGTCGGTTGGACCAAGAGACCCAGTACTTC
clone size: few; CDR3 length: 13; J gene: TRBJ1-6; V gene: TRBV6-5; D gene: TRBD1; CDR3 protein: CASATGYNSPLHF; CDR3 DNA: TGTGCCAGTGCGACAGGGTATAATTCACCCCTCCACTTT
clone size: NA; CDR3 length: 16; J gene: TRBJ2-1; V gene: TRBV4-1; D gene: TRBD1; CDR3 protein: CASSQARDREGHEQFF; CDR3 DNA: TGCGCCAGCAGCCAGGCCCGGGACAGGGAAGGTCATGAGCAGTTCTTC
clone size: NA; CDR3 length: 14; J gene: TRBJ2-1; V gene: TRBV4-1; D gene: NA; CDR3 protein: CASRQVVSDNEQFF; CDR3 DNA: TGCGCCAGCAGACAAGTAGTTTCGGACAATGAGCAGTTCTTC
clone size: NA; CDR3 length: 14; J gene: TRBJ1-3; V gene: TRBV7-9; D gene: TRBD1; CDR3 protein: CASSLGAGGYTIYF; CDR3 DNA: TGTGCCAGCAGCTTAGGGGCAGGGGGCTACACCATATATTTT
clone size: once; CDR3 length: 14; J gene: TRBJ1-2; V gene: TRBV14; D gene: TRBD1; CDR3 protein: CASSSRTGVYGYTF; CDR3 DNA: TGTGCCAGCAGCTCTCGGACAGGGGTGTATGGCTACACCTTC
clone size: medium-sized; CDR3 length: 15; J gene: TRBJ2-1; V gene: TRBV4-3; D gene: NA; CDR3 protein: CASSQGLTTYNEQFF; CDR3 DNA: TGCGCCAGCAGCCAGGGACTCACTACTTACAATGAGCAGTTCTTC
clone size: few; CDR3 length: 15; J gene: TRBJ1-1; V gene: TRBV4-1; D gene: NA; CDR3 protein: CASSPDLHRNTEAFF; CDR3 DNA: TGCGCCAGCAGCCCCGATCTTCACAGAAACACTGAAGCTTTCTTT
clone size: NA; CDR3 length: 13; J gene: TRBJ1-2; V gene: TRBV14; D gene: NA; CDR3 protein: CASSQYGSGGYTF; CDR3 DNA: TGTGCCAGCAGCCAATATGGGTCGGGAGGCTACACCTTC
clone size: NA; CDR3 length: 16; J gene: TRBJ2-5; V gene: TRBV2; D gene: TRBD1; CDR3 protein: CASSEALQGSQETQYF; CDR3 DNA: TGTGCCAGCAGTGAAGCGCTACAGGGGAGTCAAGAGACCCAGTACTTC
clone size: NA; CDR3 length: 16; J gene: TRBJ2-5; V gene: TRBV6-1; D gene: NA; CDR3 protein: CASSEWVGDHAETQYF; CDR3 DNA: TGTGCCAGCAGTGAATGGGTCGGGGATCATGCGGAGACCCAGTACTTC
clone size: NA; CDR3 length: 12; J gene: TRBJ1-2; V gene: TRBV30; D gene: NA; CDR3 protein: CAWSPSRGGYTF; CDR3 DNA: TGTGCCTGGAGCCCCAGTCGGGGTGGCTACACCTTC
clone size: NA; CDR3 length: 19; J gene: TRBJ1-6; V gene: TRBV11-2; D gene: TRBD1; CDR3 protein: CASSLGGRQGARYNSPLHF; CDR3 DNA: TGTGCCAGCAGCTTGGGGGGTAGACAGGGGGCGCGGTATAATTCACCCCTCCACTTT
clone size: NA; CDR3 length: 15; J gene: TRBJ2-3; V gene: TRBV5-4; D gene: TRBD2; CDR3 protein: CASSHGGARADTQYF; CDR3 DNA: TGTGCCAGCAGCCACGGGGGGGCTAGGGCAGATACGCAGTATTTT
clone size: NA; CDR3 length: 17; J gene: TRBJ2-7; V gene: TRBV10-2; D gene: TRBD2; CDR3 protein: CATSKGLAGGRAYEQYF; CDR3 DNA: TGCGCCACTTCGAAGGGACTAGCGGGGGGCCGTGCCTACGAGCAGTACTTC
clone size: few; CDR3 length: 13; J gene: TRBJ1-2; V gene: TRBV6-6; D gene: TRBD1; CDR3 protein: CASSDRGLYGYTF; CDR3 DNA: TGTGCCAGCAGCGACAGGGGCCTCTATGGCTACACCTTC
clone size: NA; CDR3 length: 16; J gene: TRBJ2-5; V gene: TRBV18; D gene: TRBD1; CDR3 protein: CASSHRDRGHQETQYF; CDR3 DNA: TGTGCCAGCTCACACCGGGACAGGGGGCACCAAGAGACCCAGTACTTC
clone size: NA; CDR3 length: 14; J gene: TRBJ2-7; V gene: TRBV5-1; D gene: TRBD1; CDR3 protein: CASSRGGAQDEQYF; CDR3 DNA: TGCGCCAGCAGCAGAGGGGGCGCGCAGGACGAGCAGTACTTC
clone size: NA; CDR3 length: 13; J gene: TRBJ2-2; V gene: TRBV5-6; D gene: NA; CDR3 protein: CASSPTTLGELFF; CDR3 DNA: TGTGCCAGCAGCCCCACAACCCTCGGGGAGCTGTTTTTT
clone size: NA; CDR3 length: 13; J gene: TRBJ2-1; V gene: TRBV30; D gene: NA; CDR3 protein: CAWSVSKNNEQFF; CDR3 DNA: TGTGCCTGGAGTGTAAGCAAAAACAATGAGCAGTTCTTC
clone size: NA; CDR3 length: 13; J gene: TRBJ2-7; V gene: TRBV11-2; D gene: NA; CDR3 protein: CASSQTDIYEQYF; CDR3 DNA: TGTGCCAGCAGCCAAACTGACATCTACGAGCAGTACTTC
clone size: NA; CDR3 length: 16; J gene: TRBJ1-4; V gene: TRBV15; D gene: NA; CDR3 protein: CATSRVGGGANEKLFF; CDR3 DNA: TGTGCCACCAGCAGAGTCGGCGGGGGGGCTAATGAAAAACTGTTTTTT
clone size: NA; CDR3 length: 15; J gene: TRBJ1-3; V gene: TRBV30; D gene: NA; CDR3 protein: CAWAKRGGSGNTIYF; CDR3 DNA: TGTGCCTGGGCCAAGCGGGGTGGCTCTGGAAACACCATATATTTT
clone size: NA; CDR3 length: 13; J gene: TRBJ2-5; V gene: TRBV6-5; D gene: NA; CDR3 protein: CASSYGGLREQYF; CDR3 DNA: TGTGCCAGCAGTTACGGAGGGTTGAGAGAGCAGTACTTC
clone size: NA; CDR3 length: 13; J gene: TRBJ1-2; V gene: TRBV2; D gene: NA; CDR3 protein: CASSNSGEPGYTF; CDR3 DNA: TGTGCCAGCAGCAACAGCGGGGAGCCTGGCTACACCTTC
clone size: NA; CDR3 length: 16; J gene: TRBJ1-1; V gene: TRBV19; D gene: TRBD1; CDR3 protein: CASSIGGGQGASEAFF; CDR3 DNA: TGTGCCAGTAGTATAGGAGGGGGGCAGGGGGCTTCTGAAGCTTTCTTT
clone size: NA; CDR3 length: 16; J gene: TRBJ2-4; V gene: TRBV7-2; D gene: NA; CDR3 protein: CASSLDMGAAKNIQYF; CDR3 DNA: TGTGCCAGCAGCTTAGATATGGGGGCAGCCAAAAACATTCAGTACTTC
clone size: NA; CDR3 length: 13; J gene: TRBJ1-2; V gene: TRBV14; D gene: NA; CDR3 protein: CASSRGQNYGYTF; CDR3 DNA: TGTGCCAGCAGCCGCGGACAGAACTATGGCTACACCTTC
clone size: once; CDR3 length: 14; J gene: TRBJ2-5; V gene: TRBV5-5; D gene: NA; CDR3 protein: CASSKRGGWETQYF; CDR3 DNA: TGTGCCAGCAGCAAGAGGGGGGGCTGGGAGACCCAGTACTTC
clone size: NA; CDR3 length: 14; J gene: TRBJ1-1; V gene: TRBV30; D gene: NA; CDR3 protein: CAWNRDKKNTEAFF; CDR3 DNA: TGTGCCTGGAATAGGGACAAGAAGAACACTGAAGCTTTCTTT
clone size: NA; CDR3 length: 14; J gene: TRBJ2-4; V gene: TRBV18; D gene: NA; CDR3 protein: CASSPLVAKNIQYF; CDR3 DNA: TGTGCCAGCTCACCACTCGTAGCCAAAAACATTCAGTACTTC
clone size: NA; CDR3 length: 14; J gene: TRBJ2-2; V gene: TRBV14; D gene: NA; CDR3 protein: CASSTGEDTGELFF; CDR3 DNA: TGTGCCAGCAGCACGGGGGAAGATACCGGGGAGCTGTTTTTT
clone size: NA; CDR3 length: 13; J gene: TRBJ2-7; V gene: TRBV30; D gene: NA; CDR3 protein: CAGGDDRAAEQYF; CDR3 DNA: TGTGCCGGAGGGGACGACAGGGCGGCCGAGCAGTACTTC
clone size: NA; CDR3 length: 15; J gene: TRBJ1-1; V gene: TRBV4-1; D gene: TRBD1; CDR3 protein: CASSNQIQGGLPPLF; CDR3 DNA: TGCGCCAGCAGCAATCAAATTCAGGGGGGCCTTCCTCCCCTCTTT
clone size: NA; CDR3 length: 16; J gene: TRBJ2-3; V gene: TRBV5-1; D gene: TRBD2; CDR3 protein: CASLAQAGGTTDTQYF; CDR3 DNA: TGCGCCAGCCTGGCCCAAGCGGGGGGGACCACAGATACGCAGTATTTT
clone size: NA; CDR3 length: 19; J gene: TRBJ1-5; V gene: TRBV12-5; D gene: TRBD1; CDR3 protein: CASGLVLPSAGGNSQPQHF; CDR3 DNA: TGTGCTAGTGGTTTGGTGCTTCCCTCGGCAGGGGGCAACAGTCAGCCCCAGCATTTT
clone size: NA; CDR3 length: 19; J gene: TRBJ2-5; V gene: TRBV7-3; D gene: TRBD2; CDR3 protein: CASSFTGGLQRGRQETQYF; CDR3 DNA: TGTGCCAGCAGCTTCACGGGAGGACTACAGCGGGGGCGCCAAGAGACCCAGTACTTC
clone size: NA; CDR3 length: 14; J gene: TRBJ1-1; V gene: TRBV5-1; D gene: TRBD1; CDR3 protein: CASSQGGSSTEAFF; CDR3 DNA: TGCGCCAGCAGCCAGGGGGGCTCGAGCACTGAAGCTTTCTTT
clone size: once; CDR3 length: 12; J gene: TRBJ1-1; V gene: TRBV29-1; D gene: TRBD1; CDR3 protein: CSGGQPNTEAFF; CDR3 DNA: TGCAGCGGGGGACAGCCGAACACTGAAGCTTTCTTT
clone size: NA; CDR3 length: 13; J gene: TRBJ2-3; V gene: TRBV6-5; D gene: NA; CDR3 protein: CASSLGGADTQYF; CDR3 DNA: TGTGCCAGCAGCCTAGGTGGGGCGGATACGCAGTATTTT